Listed here is a single T cell receptor (beta chain). The data derive from a study of control samples from healthy donors and cancer patients. Germline CDR1 GTSNPN, CDR2 SVGIG (reference sequence). Trimming stripped 4 bases from V and 8 bases from J, with 14 bases between. This CDR3 has 13 amino acids. Generated by immunoSEQ multiplex PCR, the TCRdb table keeps only in-frame clones and is missing some. In the table there are about 80,000 clones, roughly 89% of which are singletons. This chain connects TRBV30 to TRBJ1-4; D ambiguous. Material: blood. This receptor was taken from a man aged 45 to 65 in good health. The CDR3 protein is CAWTTRPGEKLFF. For the CDR3, the DNA is TGTGCCTGGACTACAAGGCCGGGGGAAAAACTGTTTTTT.